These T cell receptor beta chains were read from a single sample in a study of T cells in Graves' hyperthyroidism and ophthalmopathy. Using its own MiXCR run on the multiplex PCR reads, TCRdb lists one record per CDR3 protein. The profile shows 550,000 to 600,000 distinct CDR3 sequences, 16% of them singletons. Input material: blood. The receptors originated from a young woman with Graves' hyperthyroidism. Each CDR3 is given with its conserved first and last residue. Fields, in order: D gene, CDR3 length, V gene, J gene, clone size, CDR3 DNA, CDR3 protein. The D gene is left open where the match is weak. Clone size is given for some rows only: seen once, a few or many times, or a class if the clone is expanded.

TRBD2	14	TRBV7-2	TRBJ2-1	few	TGTGCCAGCAGCACGGGACTAGCGAACCCTGAGCAGTTCTTC	CASSTGLANPEQFF
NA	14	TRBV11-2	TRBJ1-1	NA	TGTGCCAGCAGCTTATGGCAGATGAACACTGAAGCTTTCTTC	CASSLWQMNTEAFF
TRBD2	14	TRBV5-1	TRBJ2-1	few	TGCGCCGGCAGCTCCTCCGGGACTAGCGTAGAGCAGTTCTTC	CAGSSSGTSVEQFF
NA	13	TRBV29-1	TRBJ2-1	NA	TGCAGCGTTGAAGTACAACCGTACAATGAGCAGTTCTTC	CSVEVQPYNEQFF
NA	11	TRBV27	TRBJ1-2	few	TGTGCCAGCGGGCGGGGCTATGGCTACACCTTC	CASGRGYGYTF
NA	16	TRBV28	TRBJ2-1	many	TGTGCCAGCAGCCTCAGGGCGGGAACACCCTACAATGAGCAGTTCTTC	CASSLRAGTPYNEQFF
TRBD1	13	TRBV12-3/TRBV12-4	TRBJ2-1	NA	TGTGCCAGCACCCTCCAGGGGGCGGGTGAGCAGTTCTTC	CASTLQGAGEQFF
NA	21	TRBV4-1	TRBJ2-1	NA	TGCGCCAGCAGCCAAGCCAAAGGGACCGCAGGACCTCGGAGCTCCTACAATGAGCAGTTCTTC	CASSQAKGTAGPRSSYNEQFF
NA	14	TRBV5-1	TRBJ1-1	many	TGCGCCAGCAGGCAGACGGGCATGAACACTGAAGCTTTCTTT	CASRQTGMNTEAFF
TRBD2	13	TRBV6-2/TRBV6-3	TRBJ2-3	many	TGTGCCAGCAAAGCGGGGTACACAGATACGCAGTATTTT	CASKAGYTDTQYF
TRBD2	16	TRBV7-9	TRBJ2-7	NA	TGTGCCAGCAGCTCCCCGCCCGGGCGACTAGCTCCCGAGCAGTACTTC	CASSSPPGRLAPEQYF
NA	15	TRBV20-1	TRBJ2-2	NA	TGCAGTGCTAGGGCTCTAGTGGGGGCTACCGGGGAGCTGTTTTTT	CSARALVGATGELFF
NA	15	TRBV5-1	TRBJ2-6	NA	TGCGCCAGCAGCTTAGACGTCTCTGGGGCCAACGTCCTGACTTTC	CASSLDVSGANVLTF
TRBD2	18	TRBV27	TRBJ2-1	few	TGTGCCAGCAGTTTATTGTCCGGGCCTAGCGGGATTCGCAATGAGCAGTTCTTC	CASSLLSGPSGIRNEQFF
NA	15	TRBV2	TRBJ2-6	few	TGTGCCAGCAGTACAGGGATGTCTGGGGCCAACGTCCTGACTTTC	CASSTGMSGANVLTF
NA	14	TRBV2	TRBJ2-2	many	TGTGCCAGCAAGAGGGCGGGGAACACCGGGGAGCTGTTTTTT	CASKRAGNTGELFF
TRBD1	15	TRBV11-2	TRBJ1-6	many	TGTGCCAGCAGCCTGAGACAGGGGCGTAATTCACCCCTCCACTTT	CASSLRQGRNSPLHF
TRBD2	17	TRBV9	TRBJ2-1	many	TGTGCCAGCAGCGTAGGGTTACTAGCGTCAAGCGGGAATGAGCAGTTCTTC	CASSVGLLASSGNEQFF
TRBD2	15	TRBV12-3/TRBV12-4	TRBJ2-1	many	TGTGCCAGCAGTTTACGGGCGGGGGGGCTCAATGAGCAGTTCTTC	CASSLRAGGLNEQFF
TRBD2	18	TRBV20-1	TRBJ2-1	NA	TGCAGTGCTAGAGGAGGCGGGAGGGGTTCAATCTCCTACAATGAGCAGTTCTTC	CSARGGGRGSISYNEQFF
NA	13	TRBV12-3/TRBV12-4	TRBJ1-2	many	TGTGCCAGCAGCACGTCGGGGGGTCGTGGCTACACCTTC	CASSTSGGRGYTF
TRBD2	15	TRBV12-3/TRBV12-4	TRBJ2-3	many	TGTGCCAGCAGCCCGTGGAGCGGGGCCACAGATACGCAGTATTTT	CASSPWSGATDTQYF
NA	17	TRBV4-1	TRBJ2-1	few	TGCGCCAGCAGCCAAGATCGTCCGACTAGCTCCTACAATGAGCAGTTCTTC	CASSQDRPTSSYNEQFF
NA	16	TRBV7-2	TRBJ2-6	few	TGTGCCAGCAGCTTCGAAGGGAGCTCTGGGGCCAACGTCCTGACTTTC	CASSFEGSSGANVLTF
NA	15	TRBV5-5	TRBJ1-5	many	TGTGCCAGCAGTTCCCGGTTTGGGGCCAATCAGCCCCAGCATTTT	CASSSRFGANQPQHF
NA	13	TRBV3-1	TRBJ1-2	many	TGTGCCAGCAGCCAACAGGACCCTTATGGCTACACCTTC	CASSQQDPYGYTF
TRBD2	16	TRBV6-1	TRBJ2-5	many	TGTGCCAGCAGTGAACATTTAGCGGGGGAACAAGAGACCCAGTACTTC	CASSEHLAGEQETQYF
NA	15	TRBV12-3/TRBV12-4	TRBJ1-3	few	TGTGCCAGCAGTTTAAGGGAATTAGCTGGAAACACCATATATTTT	CASSLRELAGNTIYF
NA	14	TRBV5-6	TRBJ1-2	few	TGTGCCAGTAGCTTGGTCGGGGGGGCCGGGGGCTACACCTTC	CASSLVGGAGGYTF
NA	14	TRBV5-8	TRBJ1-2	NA	TGTGCCAGCATTTACACAGGGAGGGACTATGGCTACACCTTC	CASIYTGRDYGYTF
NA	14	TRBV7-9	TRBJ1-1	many	TGTGCCAGCAGCAAGGAAAACCTGAACACTGAAGCTTTCTTT	CASSKENLNTEAFF
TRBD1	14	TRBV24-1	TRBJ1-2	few	TGTGCCACCAGTGATACGACAGGGGGCTATGGCTACACCTTC	CATSDTTGGYGYTF
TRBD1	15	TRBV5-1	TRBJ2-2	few	TGCGCCAGCAGCCGGGACAGGGGTAGGGCCGGGGAGCTGTTTTTT	CASSRDRGRAGELFF
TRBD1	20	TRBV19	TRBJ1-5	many	TGTGCCAGTAGTATAGGGAGGTTAGGGGACAGAACGGGAAGCAATCAGCCCCAGCATTTT	CASSIGRLGDRTGSNQPQHF
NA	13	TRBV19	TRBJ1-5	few	TGTGCCAGTTCAGGAGCCCGGGTTCAGCCCCAGCATTTT	CASSGARVQPQHF
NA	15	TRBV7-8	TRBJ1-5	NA	TGTGCCAGCAGCCTTAGGTTTAGGGAGGAACAGCCCCAGCATTTT	CASSLRFREEQPQHF
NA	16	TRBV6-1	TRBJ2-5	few	TGTGCCAGCGGTAAAACACCGGACCAGGGAATAGAGACCCAGTACTTC	CASGKTPDQGIETQYF
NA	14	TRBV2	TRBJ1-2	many	TGTGCCAGCAGTGAAACCCAGACAGGCTATGGCTACACCTTC	CASSETQTGYGYTF
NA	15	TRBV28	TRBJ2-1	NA	TGTGCCAGCAGTTTCATTTCTAGCTTTTTGAATGAGCAGTTCTTC	CASSFISSFLNEQFF
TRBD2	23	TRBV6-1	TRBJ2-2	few	TGTGCCAGCAGTGAATCCCTCCCAACGGCCTTTGCTAGCGGGATGGGTAACACCGGGGAGCTGTTTTTT	CASSESLPTAFASGMGNTGELFF
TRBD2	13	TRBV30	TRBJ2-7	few	TGTGCCTGGCATAGCGGGGGGGGCTACGAGCAGTACTTC	CAWHSGGGYEQYF
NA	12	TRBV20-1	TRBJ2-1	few	TGCAGTGCTCGCGGGGATTCTAATGAGCAGTTCTTC	CSARGDSNEQFF